This TCR beta chain was sequenced for a study of T cells after yellow fever vaccination. It was through 5'RACE template switching that TCR cDNA was made, with a universal primer site and UMIs added. One entry per CDR3 protein, called by TCRdb with MiXCR from the 5' RACE reads. The sample contains 500,000 to 650,000 distinct CDR3 sequences, roughly a sixth of which appear only once. About this clonotype itself: The target antigen is unknown.

This CDR3 is 16 amino acids long. Germline loops: CDR1 LGHDT, CDR2 YNNKEL (reference sequence). V was shortened by 3 bases and J by 5 bases, with 17 bases between the two germline ends. Study-wide findings and caveats: Most primary-vaccination clones reappeared after the booster (about 95% CD4, about 88% CD8).

The starting material was PBMCs, obtained about 5 days after the first yellow fever vaccination. The sequence was obtained from a man between 18 and 35 years old who received the YFV17D yellow fever vaccine. This rearrangement joins TRBV3-1 to TRBJ1-5, with D perhaps matching TRBD1 (5 bases). The CDR3 is CASSHGWSGGHQPQHF. CDR3 coding DNA: TGTGCCAGCAGCCACGGATGGTCGGGGGGACATCAGCCCCAGCATTTT.